This TCR beta chain derives from a study of blood T cell repertoires in COVID-19. Study details: Acute-phase and convalescent COVID-19 samples originated in the United States, Italy and Spain. Sources were T cells, B-cell-depleted T cells, or PBMCs; the material itself was cDNA or gDNA.

V trimming: 8 bases; J trimming: 8 bases; junction bases outside the gene matches: 3. CDR3 length: 12 residues. Authors' processing steps: Using reference gene primer amplification, nucleated cell counts were estimated. Clones were sequenced by immunoSEQ multiplex PCR, and TCRdb holds only the in-frame ones, with some missing. The V and J calls and clone size are taken from that table; D and trimming were inferred from the DNA. The sample has over 250,000 clones; roughly 88% are singletons. The TCR sequence derives from a woman in her 70s with acute or convalescent COVID-19. This rearrangement joins TRBV12-3 or TRBV12-4 to TRBJ1-4, with 9 nucleotides matching TRBD1. Material for sequencing was peripheral blood. DNA of the CDR3: TGTGCCAGCGGGGGACAGGGCGAAAAACTGTTTTTT. This gives the protein CASGGQGEKLFF.